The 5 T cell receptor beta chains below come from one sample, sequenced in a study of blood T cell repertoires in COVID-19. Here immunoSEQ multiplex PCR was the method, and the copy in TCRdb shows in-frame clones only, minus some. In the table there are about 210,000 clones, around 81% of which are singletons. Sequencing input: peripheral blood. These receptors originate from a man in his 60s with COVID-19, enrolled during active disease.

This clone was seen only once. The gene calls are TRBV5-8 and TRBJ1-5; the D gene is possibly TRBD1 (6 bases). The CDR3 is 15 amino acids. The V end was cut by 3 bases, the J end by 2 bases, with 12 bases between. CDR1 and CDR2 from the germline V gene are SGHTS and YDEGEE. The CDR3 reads CASSSNRVGNQPQHF. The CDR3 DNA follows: TGTGCCAGCAGCTCAAACAGGGTCGGCAATCAGCCCCAGCATTTT.

Here the CDR3 DNA reads TGTGCCAGCAGCCGCAGGGATGGCTACACCTTC. It translates to CASSRRDGYTF. The gene calls are TRBV5-6 and TRBJ1-2, with D possibly matching TRBD1 (5 bases). The length of the CDR3 is 11 residues. With 4 bases removed from V and 6 bases from J, the gap between germline ends came to 7 bases. Germline V gene data show CDR1 as SGHDT and CDR2 as YYEEEE.

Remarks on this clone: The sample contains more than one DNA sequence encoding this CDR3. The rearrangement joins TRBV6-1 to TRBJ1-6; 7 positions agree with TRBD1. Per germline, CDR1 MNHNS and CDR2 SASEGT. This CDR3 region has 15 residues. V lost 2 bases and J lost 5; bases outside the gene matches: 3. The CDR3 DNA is TGTGCCAGCAGTGAAACAGGGGCCGATAATTCACCCCTCCACTTT. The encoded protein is CASSETGADNSPLHF.

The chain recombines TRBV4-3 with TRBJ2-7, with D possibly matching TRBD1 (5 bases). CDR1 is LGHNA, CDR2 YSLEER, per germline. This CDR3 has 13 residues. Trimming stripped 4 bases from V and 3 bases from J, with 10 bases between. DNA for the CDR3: TGCGCCAGCAGCCGCGACAGAGACTACGAGCAGTACTTC. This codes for CASSRDRDYEQYF.

DNA of the CDR3: TGTGCCAGCAGCTCTAAGAAGAGGACTAGCGGGAGACAAGATACGCAGTATTTT. It codes for CASSSKKRTSGRQDTQYF. V gene TRBV7-9 combines with J gene TRBJ2-3; 13 nucleotides line up with TRBD2. The CDR3 runs 18 residues. After removal of 4 bases from V and 5 bases from J, the junction contained 12 bases not matched to a gene. Germline V gene sequence: CDR1 SEHNR, CDR2 FQNEAQ (reference sequence).